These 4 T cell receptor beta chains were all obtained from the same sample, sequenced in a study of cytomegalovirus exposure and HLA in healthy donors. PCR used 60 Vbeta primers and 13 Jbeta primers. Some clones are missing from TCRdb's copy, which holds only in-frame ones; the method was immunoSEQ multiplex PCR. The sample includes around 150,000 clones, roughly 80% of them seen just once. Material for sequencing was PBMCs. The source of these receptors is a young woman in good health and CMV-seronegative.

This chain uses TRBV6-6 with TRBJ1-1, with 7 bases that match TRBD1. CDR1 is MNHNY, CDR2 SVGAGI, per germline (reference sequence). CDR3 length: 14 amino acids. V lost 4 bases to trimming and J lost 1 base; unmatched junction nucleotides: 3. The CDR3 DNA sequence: TGTGCCAGCAGTTCGGGACAGTCGAACACTGAAGCTTTCTTT. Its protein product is CASSSGQSNTEAFF.

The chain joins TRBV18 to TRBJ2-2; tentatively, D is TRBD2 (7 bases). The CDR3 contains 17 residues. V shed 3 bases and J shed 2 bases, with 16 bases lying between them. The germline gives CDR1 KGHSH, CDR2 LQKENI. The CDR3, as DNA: TGTGCCAGCTCACCTCTAGGCGGGGGCCCCAACACCGGGGAGCTGTTTTTT. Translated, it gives CASSPLGGGPNTGELFF.

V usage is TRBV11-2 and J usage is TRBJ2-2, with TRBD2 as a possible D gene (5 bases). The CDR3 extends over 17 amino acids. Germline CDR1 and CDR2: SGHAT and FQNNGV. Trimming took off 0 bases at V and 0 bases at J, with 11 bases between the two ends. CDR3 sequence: CASSLDPEGANTGELFF. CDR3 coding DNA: TGTGCCAGCAGCTTAGATCCTGAGGGAGCGAACACCGGGGAGCTGTTTTTT.

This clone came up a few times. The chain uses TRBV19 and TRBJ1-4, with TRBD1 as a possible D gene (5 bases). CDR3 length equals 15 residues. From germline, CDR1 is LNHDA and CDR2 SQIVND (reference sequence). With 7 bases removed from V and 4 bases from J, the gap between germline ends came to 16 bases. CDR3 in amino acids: CASNKFRDFNEKLFF. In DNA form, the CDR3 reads TGTGCCAGTAATAAGTTCCGGGACTTTAATGAAAAACTGTTTTTT.